The 16 T cell receptor beta chains reported below all come from one sample, sequenced in a study of CD8 T cells in ankylosing spondylitis. General study points: Blood of patients with ankylosing spondylitis appeared to be characterized by a TCR beta motif of several highly homologous variants.

The antigens of these receptors remain unknown. TCRdb re-analysed the 5' RACE reads in MiXCR, keeping a single row per CDR3 protein. The sample has some 330,000 distinct CDR3 sequences, 6.5% to 10% seen once. Sequencing was carried out using blood, either unsorted or a sorted T cell fraction (not recorded which). These receptors were obtained from a male donor with ankylosing spondylitis.

The chain recombines TRBV29-1 with TRBJ1-5; 9 nucleotides agree with TRBD1. Germline loops: CDR1 SQVTM, CDR2 ANQGSEA. This CDR3 has 14 residues. With 6 bases clipped from V and 2 bases from J, the junction kept 5 bases outside the gene matches. As DNA, the CDR3 is TGCAGCGTGAGGGACAGGGCGGGCAATCAGCCCCAGCATTTT. Its translation: CSVRDRAGNQPQHF.

This clonotype was picked up a small number of times. The chain links TRBV7-2 to TRBJ1-4; perhaps TRBD1 as D (5 bases). From germline, CDR1 is SGHTA and CDR2 FQGNSA. The CDR3 length is 15 residues. The V end lost 0 bases, the J end lost 8 bases, and 13 bases lay between the germline ends. The CDR3 reads CASSLARGGGEKLFF. The CDR3 DNA reads TGTGCCAGCAGCTTAGCGCGGGGGGGAGGCGAAAAACTGTTTTTT.

The chain employs TRBV5-1 and TRBJ2-3, with D possibly being TRBD2 (5 bases). The V gene lost 4 bases and the J gene lost 5 bases, with 17 bases spanning the gap. The V gene's germline CDR1 is SGHRS and CDR2 YFSETQ. This CDR3 has 15 residues. CDR3 amino acids: CASSVFGGQGDTQYF. The CDR3 region has the DNA TGCGCCAGCAGCGTGTTCGGAGGCCAAGGAGATACGCAGTATTTT.

The rearrangement uses TRBV7-2 and TRBJ2-7; 9 positions agree with TRBD2. J was trimmed by 2 bases and V by 5 bases; bases with no gene match: 7. CDR3 length equals 15 residues. CDR1 is SGHTA, CDR2 FQGNSA, per germline. CDR3 in DNA: TGTGCCAGCAGCCCGTCGGCTAGCGGGGCCTACGAGCAGTACTTC. It encodes CASSPSASGAYEQYF.

This clonotype was recorded a few times. The V call is TRBV6-4, the J call TRBJ2-1, with TRBD2 matching over 7 bases. There are 16 residues in the CDR3. V was clipped by 0 bases and J by 5 bases; unmatched bases: 7. Per the germline V gene, CDR1 is MRHNA and CDR2 is SNTAGT. CDR3 protein: CASSDSYQRGDNEQFF. CDR3 bases: TGTGCCAGCAGTGACTCTTACCAGCGGGGAGACAATGAGCAGTTCTTC.

The V call is TRBV6-1, the J call TRBJ1-4; TRBD1 matches at 9 bases. Germline V lookup: CDR1 MNHNS, CDR2 SASEGT. The CDR3 loop spans 14 amino acids. V dropped 6 bases and J dropped 8; count of bases not matched to a gene: 7. In DNA, the CDR3 is TGTGCCAGCAGACCGGGACAGGGTCGAGAAAAACTGTTTTTT. Translating it yields CASRPGQGREKLFF.

This clonotype came up many times. This sequence joins TRBV29-1 and TRBJ2-7; D not certain. The germline V and J ends were trimmed by 2 bases and 2 bases, with 13 bases remaining between them. The germline gives CDR1 SQVTM, CDR2 ANQGSEA. The CDR3 consists of 14 residues. Here the CDR3 reads CSVESFDGTYEQYF. Written as DNA, the CDR3 is TGCAGCGTTGAATCGTTCGACGGCACCTACGAGCAGTACTTC.

The V and J genes are TRBV27 and TRBJ1-1; the D is unclear. The germline V gene encodes CDR1 MNHEY and CDR2 SMNVEV (reference sequence). CDR3 size: 13 residues. V lost 0 bases and J 1 base, leaving 3 bases between the germline ends. The CDR3: CASSLSKNTEAFF. The CDR3 DNA reads TGTGCCAGCAGTTTATCCAAGAACACTGAAGCTTTCTTT.

This clonotype was picked up a small number of times. The rearrangement joins TRBV9 to TRBJ2-4, with 9 nucleotides matching TRBD2. The CDR3 contains 15 residues. V lost 4 bases and J lost 7; bases outside the gene matches: 9. Per the germline V gene, CDR1 is SGDLS and CDR2 is YYNGEE. CDR3 protein: CASSPSGNHGNIQYF. The CDR3 DNA follows: TGTGCCAGCAGCCCTAGCGGGAATCACGGGAACATTCAGTACTTC.

This clonotype appeared a few times. The gene calls are TRBV5-1 and TRBJ2-1; D perhaps matches TRBD2 (5 bases). Germline V CDR1 and CDR2: SGHRS, YFSETQ. Trimming shortened V by 4 bases and J by 5 bases, and 10 bases separated the two germline ends. There are 13 residues in the CDR3. The CDR3 nucleotides are TGCGCCAGCAGCAAAGGACTCGACAATGAGCAGTTCTTC. Translation: CASSKGLDNEQFF.

The sample holds a few counts of this clonotype. The chain uses TRBV20-1 and TRBJ2-2; D is perhaps TRBD1 (5 bases). This CDR3 spans 15 amino acids. Per germline, CDR1 DFQATT and CDR2 SNEGSKA (reference sequence). V lost 2 bases, J lost 2 bases, and 12 bases lay in between. The CDR3, as DNA: TGCAGTGCTAGACAGGGAATCGTAAACACCGGGGAGCTGTTTTTT. Its protein is CSARQGIVNTGELFF.

The chain joins TRBV11-2 to TRBJ2-1, with 8 positions matching TRBD1. Germline assignment: CDR1 SGHAT and CDR2 FQNNGV. CDR3 length equals 13 residues. The V segment lost 6 bases and the J segment 14 bases; nucleotides outside the gene matches: 12. The CDR3 loop is CASSRKPGTGEFF. CDR3 coding DNA: TGTGCCAGCAGTCGCAAGCCCGGGACAGGAGAGTTCTTC.

This clonotype was recorded at least ten times. The rearrangement links TRBV20-1 to TRBJ2-2; no firm D call. The CDR3 length is 15 residues. Germline values: CDR1 DFQATT, CDR2 SNEGSKA (reference sequence). Between the trimmed V and J ends, which lost 2 bases and 0 bases, there was a span of 10 bases. The CDR3 here is CSARRRGPNTGELFF. The CDR3 DNA reads TGCAGTGCTAGACGCCGCGGCCCGAACACCGGGGAGCTGTTTTTT.

At least ten counts were recorded for this clonotype. The J gene is TRBJ1-3, the V gene TRBV5-1; no clear D gene. From germline, CDR1 is SGHRS and CDR2 YFSETQ. The germline V and J ends were trimmed by 0 bases and 1 base, with 2 bases remaining between them. CDR3 length equals 13 residues. CDR3 bases: TGCGCCAGCAGCTTGGGATCTGGAAACACCATATATTTT. Encoded protein: CASSLGSGNTIYF.

The rearrangement links TRBV5-1 to TRBJ2-5; D might be TRBD1 or TRBD2, each matching 5 bases. CDR1 and CDR2 from the germline V gene are SGHRS and YFSETQ. V was trimmed by 4 bases and J by 1 base, leaving 11 bases between them. CDR3 length equals 14 residues. The CDR3 DNA reads TGCGCCAGCAGCACGGGACGGCCCCAAGAGACCCAGTACTTC. Translation: CASSTGRPQETQYF.

In this sample, this clonotype turned up a few times. The chain uses TRBV29-1 and TRBJ1-5; no clear D gene. The V gene's germline CDR1 is SQVTM and CDR2 ANQGSEA. Trimming pared 7 bases from V and 2 bases from J, leaving 21 bases between. The CDR3 has 16 amino acids. The CDR3 bases are TGCAGCGGGACGAAAGTGGTGGGCTGGCGCAATCAGCCCCAGCATTTT. Protein sequence: CSGTKVVGWRNQPQHF.